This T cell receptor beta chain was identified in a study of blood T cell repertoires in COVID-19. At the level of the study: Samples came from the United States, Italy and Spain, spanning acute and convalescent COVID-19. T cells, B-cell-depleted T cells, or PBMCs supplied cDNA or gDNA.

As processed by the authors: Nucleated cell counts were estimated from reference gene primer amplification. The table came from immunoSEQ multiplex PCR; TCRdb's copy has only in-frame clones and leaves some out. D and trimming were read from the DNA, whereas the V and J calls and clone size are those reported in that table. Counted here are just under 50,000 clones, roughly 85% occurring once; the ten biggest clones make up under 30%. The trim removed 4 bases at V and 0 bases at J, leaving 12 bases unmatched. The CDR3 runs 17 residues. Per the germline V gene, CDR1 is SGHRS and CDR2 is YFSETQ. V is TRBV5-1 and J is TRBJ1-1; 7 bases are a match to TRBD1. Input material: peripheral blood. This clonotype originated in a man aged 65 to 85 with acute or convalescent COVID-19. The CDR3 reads CASSPDGTVIMNTEAFF. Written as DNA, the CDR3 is TGCGCCAGCAGCCCGGACGGGACAGTGATTATGAACACTGAAGCTTTCTTT.